This section outlines one T cell receptor beta chain sequence together with its context. Its antigen is currently unknown. The data were taken from a study of OX40 agonist ivuxolimab in advanced cancers. Study details: Hepatocellular carcinoma, melanoma, renal cell or head and neck cancer occurred in dose-escalation patients. One hepatocellular carcinoma and a couple of cutaneous melanoma patients partially responded. Study results and limitations: Antigen specificity was not determined for the expanded peripheral T cells. Average numbers of expanded clones were greater in CD8+ T cells than in CD4+.

Germline-derived CDR1 and CDR2 are MNHEY and SVGAGI. The CDR3 covers 15 residues. The V end was cut by 7 bases, the J end by 0 bases, with 13 bases between. Only in-frame clones appear in the TCRdb table, and some are missing; sequencing was by immunoSEQ multiplex PCR. Of 60,000 to 75,000 clones in the sample, 88% were seen once. The source material was CD4+ or CD8+ T cells sorted from blood, sampled in a trial of the OX40 agonist ivuxolimab. The chain employs TRBV6-5 and TRBJ1-3; D call uncertain. This clonotype originated in an adult with an advanced solid tumor such as melanoma, head and neck, liver or kidney cancer. This CDR3 is CASTPQFNSGNTIYF. Here the CDR3 DNA reads TGTGCCAGCACCCCACAGTTCAACTCTGGAAACACCATATATTTT.